This T cell receptor (beta chain) derives from a study of T cell responses to AZD1222 COVID-19 vaccine. Study-level results: White British ancestry dominated among donors, who included more females, and clonal diversity was possibly underestimated. With two AZD1222 doses given, Spike-specific TCR breadth and depth both rose. Researchers report vaccine-associated CD4 TCRs spanning spike, with dominance at 160-218 and 743-854.

A remark on this clone: Its antigen is unknown.

This CDR3 comprises 15 residues. The V and J ends lost 5 bases and 3 bases respectively, with 17 bases between them. Per germline, CDR1 MDHEN and CDR2 SYDVKM. Only in-frame clones appear in the TCRdb table, and some are missing; sequencing was by immunoSEQ multiplex PCR. The table lists approximately 120,000 clones, more than 80% of them singletons. This rearrangement joins TRBV28 to TRBJ2-7, with a weak D call TRBD2 (7 bases). Source: peripheral blood, taken 28 days after the second AZD1222 dose. This receptor was identified in an adult who received the AZD1222 COVID-19 vaccine. The CDR3 reads CASSPGGGGGYEQYF. DNA of the CDR3: TGTGCCAGCAGTCCTGGAGGGGGGGGTGGCTACGAGCAGTACTTC.